The next 6 T cell receptor beta chains were all read from a single sample in a study of beta chain features in type 1 diabetes. Expressed TCRB transcripts were sequenced because the isolated RNA had all been reverse transcribed beforehand. Data came from immunoSEQ multiplex PCR; TCRdb stores just in-frame clones and leaves some out. The data show hundreds of thousands of clones, 12% to 15% seen once. Sequences were obtained from central memory CD4+ T cells from blood. The source is a man aged 25 to 40 in good health.

Only a few counts were recorded for this clone. The rearrangement joins TRBV6-5 to TRBJ2-1; possibly TRBD2 for D (6 bases). Germline assignment: CDR1 MNHEY and CDR2 SVGAGI. Trimming pared 2 bases from V and 8 bases from J, leaving 10 bases between. The CDR3 is 13 residues long. The CDR3 is CASSYGTGDEQFF. The CDR3 nucleotides are TGTGCCAGCAGTTACGGAACGGGGGATGAGCAGTTCTTC.

The chain employs TRBV6-6 and TRBJ2-5; 10 positions match TRBD1. Germline V CDR1 and CDR2: MNHNY, SVGAGI (reference sequence). CDR3 length equals 16 residues. The V and J ends lost 6 bases and 5 bases, in that order; junction bases with no gene match: 12. CDR3 in DNA: TGTGCCAGCAGGGAAAGCGGCGGGACAGGGGCGGAGACCCAGTACTTC. As protein: CASRESGGTGAETQYF.

The genes are TRBV11-1 and TRBJ2-5; a possible D gene is TRBD2 (6 bases). Trimming took 3 bases from V and 4 from J, leaving 12 bases between them. CDR3 length equals 14 residues. Germline V gives CDR1 SGHAT, CDR2 FQDESV (reference sequence). The CDR3 DNA is TGTGCCAGCAGCTTCTACGGGAGAGGAGAGACCCAGTACTTC. Residues: CASSFYGRGETQYF.

The gene calls are TRBV7-2 and TRBJ2-5; D is unresolved. The CDR3 runs 13 residues. The germline V gene has CDR1 SGHTA and CDR2 FQGNSA. Trimming stripped 1 base from V and 7 bases from J, with 10 bases between. In DNA, the CDR3 is TGTGCCAGCAGCTTAGGGACGGAGCGGACCCAGTACTTC. Its protein is CASSLGTERTQYF.

Ten or more counts support this clone. The rearrangement uses TRBV4-1 and TRBJ1-1; D is undetermined. The CDR3 spans 13 residues. Trimming removed 10 bases at V and 5 bases at J, with 17 bases between. Germline assignment: CDR1 MGHRA and CDR2 YSYEKL. This CDR3 is CATTGGMWTEAFF. CDR3 bases: TGCGCCACCACGGGCGGGATGTGGACTGAAGCTTTCTTT.

This clone was recorded a few times. The chain employs TRBV30 and TRBJ2-2; 7 bases are shared with TRBD1. V gave up 3 bases and J gave up 0 bases; unmatched junction bases: 10. The CDR3 extends over 17 amino acids. The germline gives CDR1 GTSNPN, CDR2 SVGIG (reference sequence). The CDR3 DNA sequence: TGTGCCTGGAGGACAGGGAGAAGAGCTTCGAACACCGGGGAGCTGTTTTTT. It is translated as CAWRTGRRASNTGELFF. Using reference TRBV30 and TRBJ2-2 for the parts outside the CDR3, the full variable domain is SQTIHQWPATLVQPVGSPLSLECTVEGTSNPNLYWYRQAAGRGLQLLFYSVGIGQISSEVPQNLSASRPQDRQFILSSKKLLLSDSGFYLCAWRTGRRASNTGELFFGEGSRLTVL.